The rows below give T cell receptor beta chains drawn from one sample of a study of Ad26.COV2.S vaccination and SARS-CoV-2 variants. Measured with immunoSEQ multiplex PCR; TCRdb has only the in-frame clones, and not every one. The sample contains roughly 92,000 clones, approximately 82% of which appear only once. Material: peripheral blood, obtained after recovery from COVID-19. The receptor source for this set is a human donor who had recovered from COVID-19. Each CDR3 is given with its conserved first and last residue. Fields, in order: D gene, clone size, V gene, J gene, CDR3 protein, CDR3 DNA. D genes are given only for firm matches. Only part of the rows carry a size: once, few, many, or a class if the clone is expanded.

d_gene: .; abundance: .; v_gene: TRBV7-8; j_gene: TRBJ2-3; CDR3aa: CASSPRRPGLSTDTQYF; CDR3nt: TGTGCCAGCAGCCCCAGGAGACCGGGCCTTAGCACAGATACGCAGTATTTT
d_gene: TRBD2; abundance: .; v_gene: TRBV5-6; j_gene: TRBJ2-1; CDR3aa: CASSKTSGDSYNEQFF; CDR3nt: TGTGCCAGCAGTAAAACTAGCGGGGATTCCTACAATGAGCAGTTCTTC
d_gene: .; abundance: .; v_gene: TRBV27; j_gene: TRBJ2-7; CDR3aa: CASSLSRVFYEQYF; CDR3nt: TGTGCCAGCAGTTTATCCCGGGTTTTCTACGAGCAGTACTTC
d_gene: .; abundance: .; v_gene: TRBV19; j_gene: TRBJ2-6; CDR3aa: CASSVDGSGANVLTF; CDR3nt: TGTGCCAGTAGCGTCGACGGCTCTGGGGCCAACGTCCTGACTTTC
d_gene: .; abundance: .; v_gene: TRBV7-3; j_gene: TRBJ2-6; CDR3aa: CASSLSVSGANVLTF; CDR3nt: TGTGCCAGCAGCTTATCCGTCTCTGGGGCCAACGTCCTGACTTTC
d_gene: TRBD1; abundance: once; v_gene: TRBV14; j_gene: TRBJ2-2; CDR3aa: CASSGRGQGTGELFF; CDR3nt: TGTGCCAGCAGCGGCAGGGGGCAGGGGACCGGGGAGCTGTTTTTT
d_gene: .; abundance: .; v_gene: TRBV28; j_gene: TRBJ2-1; CDR3aa: CASRITGLNYNEQFF; CDR3nt: TGTGCCAGCAGGATAACGGGACTTAATTACAATGAGCAGTTCTTC
d_gene: .; abundance: once; v_gene: TRBV2; j_gene: TRBJ2-7; CDR3aa: CASSVGGTYEQYF; CDR3nt: TGTGCCAGCAGTGTAGGGGGAACCTACGAGCAGTACTTC
d_gene: TRBD1; abundance: .; v_gene: TRBV19; j_gene: TRBJ2-5; CDR3aa: CASSIGGQGAETQYF; CDR3nt: TGTGCCAGTAGTATCGGGGGACAGGGGGCGGAGACCCAGTACTTC
d_gene: TRBD2; abundance: .; v_gene: TRBV6-2/TRBV6-3; j_gene: TRBJ2-1; CDR3aa: CASSLETLAGGGNEQFF; CDR3nt: TGTGCCAGCAGCCTCGAGACTTTAGCGGGGGGCGGAAATGAGCAGTTCTTC
d_gene: .; abundance: .; v_gene: TRBV5-6; j_gene: TRBJ2-5; CDR3aa: CASSFFQQETQYF; CDR3nt: TGTGCCAGCAGCTTTTTTCAGCAAGAGACCCAGTACTTC
d_gene: TRBD2; abundance: .; v_gene: TRBV9; j_gene: TRBJ2-5; CDR3aa: CASSVGTSGPSSTQYF; CDR3nt: TGTGCCAGCAGCGTAGGGACTAGCGGGCCAAGTTCTACCCAGTACTTC
d_gene: .; abundance: .; v_gene: TRBV20-1; j_gene: TRBJ2-1; CDR3aa: CSADLYNEQFF; CDR3nt: TGCAGTGCTGACTTATACAATGAGCAGTTCTTC
d_gene: .; abundance: .; v_gene: TRBV3-1/TRBV3-2; j_gene: TRBJ1-2; CDR3aa: CASSLQNYGYTF; CDR3nt: TGTGCCAGCAGCTTGCAAAACTATGGCTACACCTTC
d_gene: .; abundance: .; v_gene: TRBV10-3; j_gene: TRBJ2-7; CDR3aa: CAVTEDNYEQYF; CDR3nt: TGTGCCGTGACAGAGGATAACTACGAGCAGTACTTC
d_gene: .; abundance: .; v_gene: TRBV5-1; j_gene: TRBJ2-1; CDR3aa: CASSFQGEYNEQFF; CDR3nt: TGCGCCAGCAGCTTCCAGGGAGAGTACAATGAGCAGTTCTTC
d_gene: .; abundance: once; v_gene: TRBV28; j_gene: TRBJ1-4; CDR3aa: CASSLSSLHSGKLFF; CDR3nt: TGTGCCAGCAGCCTAAGCAGCCTCCATTCGGGGAAACTGTTTTTT
d_gene: .; abundance: .; v_gene: TRBV7-9; j_gene: TRBJ1-2; CDR3aa: CASSSYTGQANYGYTF; CDR3nt: TGTGCCAGCAGCTCCTACACAGGGCAAGCCAACTATGGCTACACCTTC
d_gene: .; abundance: many; v_gene: TRBV28; j_gene: TRBJ1-2; CDR3aa: CASSLTDNNYGYTF; CDR3nt: TGTGCCAGCAGTTTAACAGACAACAACTATGGCTACACCTTC
d_gene: .; abundance: once; v_gene: TRBV3-1/TRBV3-2; j_gene: TRBJ2-1; CDR3aa: CASSPGVDPDNEQFF; CDR3nt: TGTGCCAGCAGCCCGGGGGTAGATCCAGACAATGAGCAGTTCTTC
d_gene: .; abundance: .; v_gene: TRBV6-2/TRBV6-3; j_gene: TRBJ2-1; CDR3aa: CASSSHEQFF; CDR3nt: TGTGCCAGCAGCTCCCATGAGCAGTTCTTC
d_gene: TRBD1; abundance: .; v_gene: TRBV5-1; j_gene: TRBJ2-7; CDR3aa: CASSPGTGVIYEQYF; CDR3nt: TGCGCCAGCAGCCCCGGGACAGGGGTTATCTACGAGCAGTACTTC
d_gene: TRBD2; abundance: .; v_gene: TRBV7-2; j_gene: TRBJ2-4; CDR3aa: CASSPRTSGVLAKNIQYF; CDR3nt: TGTGCCAGCAGCCCTCGGACTAGCGGAGTTCTAGCCAAAAACATTCAGTACTTC
d_gene: .; abundance: .; v_gene: TRBV10-3; j_gene: TRBJ2-3; CDR3aa: CAISESTMDLSDTQYF; CDR3nt: TGTGCCATCAGTGAGTCGACCATGGACTTATCAGATACGCAGTATTTT
d_gene: .; abundance: .; v_gene: TRBV7-9; j_gene: TRBJ1-1; CDR3aa: CASSPHSGNTEAFF; CDR3nt: TGTGCCAGCAGTCCCCATTCAGGGAACACTGAAGCTTTCTTT
d_gene: .; abundance: .; v_gene: TRBV2; j_gene: TRBJ2-2; CDR3aa: CASSDYLRGPGELFF; CDR3nt: TGTGCCAGCAGTGACTACCTTAGAGGGCCCGGGGAGCTGTTTTTT
d_gene: .; abundance: .; v_gene: TRBV9; j_gene: TRBJ2-7; CDR3aa: CASSLGTAGSYEQYF; CDR3nt: TGTGCCAGCAGCCTCGGGACAGCGGGGTCCTACGAGCAGTACTTC
d_gene: .; abundance: .; v_gene: TRBV11-3; j_gene: TRBJ2-1; CDR3aa: CASSNSDLTYNEQFF; CDR3nt: TGTGCCAGCAGCAACTCAGACCTAACCTACAATGAGCAGTTCTTC
d_gene: TRBD1; abundance: .; v_gene: TRBV6-5; j_gene: TRBJ2-5; CDR3aa: CASTRSIRGETQYF; CDR3nt: TGTGCCAGCACTCGGTCGATCAGGGGGGAGACCCAGTACTTC
d_gene: TRBD2; abundance: few; v_gene: TRBV27; j_gene: TRBJ2-5; CDR3aa: CASKIFPGLAGQETQYF; CDR3nt: TGTGCCAGCAAAATTTTTCCGGGACTAGCGGGGCAAGAGACCCAGTACTTC